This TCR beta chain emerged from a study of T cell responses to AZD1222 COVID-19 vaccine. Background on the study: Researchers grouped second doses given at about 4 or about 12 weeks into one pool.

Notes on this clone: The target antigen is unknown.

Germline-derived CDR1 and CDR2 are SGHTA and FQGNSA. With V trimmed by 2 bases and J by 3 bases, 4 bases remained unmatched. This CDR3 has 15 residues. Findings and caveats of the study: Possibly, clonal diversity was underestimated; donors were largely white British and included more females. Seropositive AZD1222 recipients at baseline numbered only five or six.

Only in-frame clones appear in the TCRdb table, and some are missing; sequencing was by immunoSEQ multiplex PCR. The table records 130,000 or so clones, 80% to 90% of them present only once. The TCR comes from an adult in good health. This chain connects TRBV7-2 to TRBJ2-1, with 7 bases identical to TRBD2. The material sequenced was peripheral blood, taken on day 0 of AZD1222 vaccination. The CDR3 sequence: CASSLRASGYNEQFF. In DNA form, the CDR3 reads TGTGCCAGCAGCTTAAGGGCTAGCGGCTACAATGAGCAGTTCTTC.